These 29 T cell receptor beta chains were sequenced from one sample in a study of cytotoxic CD8 clonotypes in ibrutinib-treated CLL. TCRdb's table, derived via immunoSEQ multiplex PCR, lists solely in-frame clones and lacks some. The table includes tens of thousands of clones, almost 70% detected once. The specimen comprised PBMCs, sampled after 12 months of ibrutinib treatment. These receptors were obtained from a human donor with chronic lymphocytic leukemia.

V and J are TRBV6-5 and TRBJ2-3; possible D gene TRBD1, 5 bases. The CDR3 has 13 amino acids. The germline V gene encodes CDR1 MNHEY and CDR2 SVGAGI. V lost 7 bases to trimming and J lost 0 bases, with 8 bases between them. The CDR3 spells CASKQGSTDTQYF. The CDR3 nucleotides read TGTGCCAGCAAGCAGGGAAGCACAGATACGCAGTATTTT.

The J gene is TRBJ2-5, the V gene TRBV18; D gene unclear. CDR1 and CDR2 (germline): KGHSH, LQKENI. This CDR3 is built from 12 residues. Between the trimmed V and J ends, which lost 6 bases and 5 bases, there was a span of 10 bases. CDR3 sequence: CASSPALETQYF. CDR3 nucleotide sequence: TGTGCCAGCTCCCCCGCGCTGGAGACCCAGTACTTC.

V usage is TRBV4-3 and J usage is TRBJ1-1, with D perhaps matching TRBD1 (5 bases). From germline, CDR1 is LGHNA and CDR2 YSLEER. V lost 0 bases to trimming and J lost 3 bases, with 8 bases between them. CDR3 length: 14 amino acids. CDR3 region: CASSQDTGDTEAFF. CDR3 bases: TGCGCCAGCAGCCAAGATACGGGGGACACTGAAGCTTTCTTT.

The CDR3 DNA is TGTGCCAGCAGTGCCGCTTCTCCGGGTGCAACTAATGAAAAACTGTTTTTT. Protein sequence: CASSAASPGATNEKLFF. The chain joins TRBV5-4 to TRBJ1-4; D call uncertain. The CDR3 totals 17 residues. Trimming cost V 5 bases and J 0 bases, with 17 bases left between them. Germline V gives CDR1 SGHNT, CDR2 YYREEE (reference sequence).

The chain employs TRBV27 and TRBJ1-5; D gene ambiguous. The V gene's germline CDR1 is MNHEY and CDR2 SMNVEV (reference sequence). This CDR3 comprises 12 residues. V was clipped by 2 bases and J by 5 bases, with 4 bases between them. The CDR3 here is CASSLKDQPQHF. In DNA, the CDR3 is TGTGCCAGCAGTTTAAAGGATCAGCCCCAGCATTTT.

This clone showed up just a few times. The DNA for the CDR3 is TGTGCCAGCTCACACCGGGCGGACACTGAAGCTTTCTTT. Amino acid sequence: CASSHRADTEAFF. The gene calls are TRBV18 and TRBJ1-1, with D uncertain. The germline V gene encodes CDR1 KGHSH and CDR2 LQKENI. V lost 4 bases and J 3 bases, leaving 9 bases between the germline ends. This CDR3 is 13 amino acids long.

The chain couples TRBV11-2 to TRBJ1-1; D may be TRBD1 (5 bases). Germline CDR1 reads SGHAT; CDR2 reads FQNNGV. Trimming pared 1 base from V and 8 bases from J, leaving 20 bases between. CDR3 length: 16 amino acids. CDR3 nucleotide sequence: TGTGCCAGCAGCTTAGCCCTCCCTGGACGGGGGTCGGAAGCTTTCTTT. Translation: CASSLALPGRGSEAFF.

The rearrangement uses TRBV5-4 and TRBJ2-5; D is undetermined. Trimming left V 0 bases short and J 5 bases short, with 8 bases between. Germline V gene sequence: CDR1 SGHNT, CDR2 YYREEE (reference sequence). This CDR3 has 13 residues. The CDR3 nucleotides are TGTGCCAGCAGCTTGGGTAAAGCGGAGACCCAGTACTTC. Its translation is CASSLGKAETQYF.

The rearrangement joins TRBV14 to TRBJ2-7; D unclear. This CDR3 has 13 amino acids. V lost 1 base to trimming and J lost 3 bases, with 7 bases between them. The germline V gene encodes CDR1 SGHDN and CDR2 FVKESK. The CDR3 here is CASSQAGNYEQYF. CDR3 nucleotides: TGTGCCAGCAGCCAAGCTGGGAACTACGAGCAGTACTTC. Supplemented by reference TRBV14 and TRBJ2-7, the full variable domain reads EAGVTQFPSHSVIEKGQTVTLRCDPISGHDNLYWYRRVMGKEIKFLLHFVKESKQDESGMPNNRFLAERTGGTYSTLKVQPAELEDSGVYFCASSQAGNYEQYFGPGTRLTVT.

The chain links TRBV6-6 to TRBJ1-1; D gene uncertain. Germline V CDR1 and CDR2: MNHNY, SVGAGI (reference sequence). V lost 5 bases, J lost 11 bases, and 21 bases lay in between. The CDR3 contains 14 residues. CDR3 DNA sequence: TGTGCCAGCAGTCCCCCGAGGGCCACTGGAGGGGCTTTCTTT. Its protein is CASSPPRATGGAFF.

The V call is TRBV2, the J call TRBJ2-7; 9 positions agree with TRBD1. The CDR3 sequence is 15 residues long. The germline gives CDR1 SNHLY, CDR2 FYNNEI. V shed 7 bases, J shed 0 bases, and the junction held 7 bases outside the gene matches. The CDR3 region is CASMMTGGSSYEQYF. Here the CDR3 DNA reads TGTGCCAGCATGATGACAGGGGGGTCCTCCTACGAGCAGTACTTC.

There are a few counts of this clone. CDR3 sequence reads: CASTFGAVSSYNEQFF. The DNA for the CDR3 is TGTGCCAGCACCTTTGGAGCGGTTAGCTCCTACAATGAGCAGTTCTTC. The V and J genes are TRBV5-4 and TRBJ2-1, with a weak D call TRBD2 (5 bases). This CDR3 is 16 amino acids long. CDR1 is SGHNT and CDR2 is YYREEE in the germline V gene (reference sequence). The V and J ends lost 6 bases and 0 bases respectively, with 16 bases between them.

The chain joins TRBV19 to TRBJ2-1; 7 bases are shared with TRBD2. The V gene's germline CDR1 is LNHDA and CDR2 SQIVND (reference sequence). With V trimmed by 2 bases and J by 5 bases, 12 bases remained unmatched. The CDR3 length is 17 residues. CDR3 nucleotide sequence: TGTGCCAGTAGTATATACGGGGGAGGGACTTTGGACAATGAGCAGTTCTTC. It yields the protein CASSIYGGGTLDNEQFF.

The gene calls are TRBV4-3 and TRBJ2-1; D unclear. V was cut by 1 base and J by 9 bases, with 16 bases left in between. The CDR3 totals 15 residues. CDR1 is LGHNA, CDR2 YSLEER, per germline. CDR3 sequence reads: CASSQVGASNSEQFF. As DNA, the CDR3 is TGCGCCAGCAGCCAAGTGGGCGCCAGCAACAGTGAGCAGTTCTTC.

The V call is TRBV11-2, the J call TRBJ1-2; no clear D. There are 12 residues in the CDR3. Trimming pared 4 bases from V and 8 bases from J, leaving 11 bases between. Per the germline V gene, CDR1 is SGHAT and CDR2 is FQNNGV. CDR3 bases: TGTGCCAGCAGCTCCGGAGCCGTCGGCTACACCTTC. This codes for CASSSGAVGYTF.

Regarding this clone: The germline gene is not matched at one end of the junction; a read error may be the cause. The chain uses TRBV5-4 and TRBJ2-7, with D perhaps TRBD1 (6 bases). Germline V CDR1 and CDR2: SGHNT, YYREEE (reference sequence). The CDR3 covers 12 residues. Written as DNA, the CDR3 is TGTGCCAGCAGCTTGGAAAGGGACACCCATTCGTTC. Residues: CASSLERDTHSF.

The gene calls are TRBV28 and TRBJ2-7; 11 bases are a match to TRBD1. V lost 3 bases, J lost 2 bases, and 3 bases stayed unmatched. CDR3 size: 15 residues. Germline CDR1 and CDR2: MDHEN and SYDVKM. CDR3 amino acids: CASSLLGQGAYEQYF. The CDR3 DNA sequence: TGTGCCAGCAGTTTGCTGGGACAGGGGGCCTACGAGCAGTACTTC.

CDR3 bases: TGTGCCAGCTCAGACAGGAACACTGAAGCTTTCTTT. It codes for CASSDRNTEAFF. The chain recombines TRBV18 with TRBJ1-1; maybe TRBD1 (5 bases). This CDR3 region has 12 residues. Germline V gene sequence: CDR1 KGHSH, CDR2 LQKENI. Trimming took off 5 bases at V and 1 base at J, with 5 bases between the two ends.

This clone was detected a few times. The chain links TRBV6-1 to TRBJ1-3; D not certain. The CDR3 is made up of 12 amino acids. V dropped 6 bases and J dropped 4 bases, with 7 bases sitting between them. From germline, CDR1 is MNHNS and CDR2 SASEGT. The CDR3 reads CASSAMGNTIYF. The DNA of the CDR3 is TGTGCCAGCAGCGCGATGGGAAACACCATATATTTT.

This rearrangement joins TRBV10-2 to TRBJ1-1; the D gene is possibly TRBD1 (5 bases). This CDR3 region has 14 residues. Trimming took off 8 bases at V and 0 bases at J, with 13 bases between the two ends. Germline values: CDR1 WSHSY, CDR2 SAAADI. The CDR3 bases are TGCGCCAGCTCAAACCCAGGGCTGAACACTGAAGCTTTCTTT. As protein: CASSNPGLNTEAFF.

The rearrangement joins TRBV6-1 to TRBJ2-1, with 11 bases fitting TRBD2. J gave up 0 bases and V 6 bases, and 1 base lay outside the gene matches. Germline lookup yields CDR1 MNHNS and CDR2 SASEGT. The CDR3 runs 15 residues. Here the CDR3 DNA reads TGTGCCAGCAGGGGACTAGCGGACTCCTACAATGAGCAGTTCTTC. Residues: CASRGLADSYNEQFF.

This chain uses TRBV5-1 with TRBJ1-1, with D possibly TRBD1 on 5 matching bases. Per the germline V gene, CDR1 is SGHRS and CDR2 is YFSETQ. Trimming pared 3 bases from V and 6 bases from J, leaving 12 bases between. CDR3 length equals 13 residues. Written as DNA, the CDR3 is TGCGCCAGCAGCTCCGGGACTAATCCTGAAGCTTTCTTT. It translates to CASSSGTNPEAFF.

This chain links TRBV5-6 with TRBJ2-3, with D uncertain. The germline gives CDR1 SGHDT, CDR2 YYEEEE. CDR3 length: 14 residues. The ends were cut back, 1 base at V and 1 base at J, with 7 bases in the middle. CDR3 sequence (DNA): TGTGCCAGCAGCTTGATCCGGGGCACAGATACGCAGTATTTT. Translating gives CASSLIRGTDTQYF.

The chain uses TRBV2 and TRBJ2-5, with 7 nucleotides matching TRBD1. Per germline, CDR1 SNHLY and CDR2 FYNNEI. Germline trimming cut 3 bases from V and 5 bases from J; bases unmatched to any gene: 3. This CDR3 region has 13 residues. This CDR3 reads CASSDRGIETQYF. The CDR3 coding sequence is TGTGCCAGCAGTGACAGGGGGATTGAGACCCAGTACTTC.

V is TRBV7-3 and J is TRBJ2-2; D gene unclear. The CDR3 length is 13 residues. Germline CDR1 is SGHTA and CDR2 is FQGTGA. V gave up 3 bases and J gave up 7 bases, with 9 bases separating them. CDR3 protein: CASSFHSRGELFF. In DNA form, the CDR3 reads TGTGCCAGCAGCTTCCATTCCCGCGGGGAGCTGTTTTTT.

The chain is built from TRBV14 and TRBJ2-7; D remains unclear. The germline CDR1 and CDR2 sequences are SGHDN and FVKESK. This CDR3 has 14 residues. Between the trimmed V and J ends, which lost 3 bases and 2 bases, there was a span of 11 bases. This CDR3 reads CASSHYSTPYEQYF. CDR3 nucleotides: TGTGCCAGCAGCCACTACTCCACACCCTACGAGCAGTACTTC.

This clone turned up a few times. V usage is TRBV6-5 and J usage is TRBJ2-5; possibly TRBD1 for D (5 bases). Trimming removed 3 bases from V and 4 bases from J, with 12 bases in between. This CDR3 has 14 amino acids. Germline V gene data show CDR1 as MNHEY and CDR2 as SVGAGI. This CDR3 reads CASSYGQGGETQYF. For the CDR3, the DNA is TGTGCCAGCAGTTATGGCCAGGGCGGAGAGACCCAGTACTTC.

This chain links TRBV4-1 with TRBJ1-5, with D hard to call. The germline gives CDR1 MGHRA, CDR2 YSYEKL. The ends were cut back, 0 bases at V and 3 bases at J, with 15 bases in the middle. The CDR3 loop spans 17 amino acids. CDR3: CASSQDYARPFNQPQHF. CDR3 bases: TGCGCCAGCAGCCAAGATTATGCCAGACCTTTCAATCAGCCCCAGCATTTT.

The V and J genes are TRBV28 and TRBJ1-5; D gene unclear. Germline V CDR1 and CDR2: MDHEN, SYDVKM. The CDR3 contains 14 residues. Trimming stripped 6 bases from V and 4 bases from J, with 13 bases between. The DNA for the CDR3 is TGTGCCAGCAGCTTAGCGGGTTGGAATCAGCCCCAGCATTTT. Its translation is CASSLAGWNQPQHF. Full variable domain (outside the CDR3, taken from reference TRBV28 and TRBJ1-5): DVKVTQSSRYLVKRTGEKVFLECVQDMDHENMFWYRQDPGLGLRLIYFSYDVKMKEKGDIPEGYSVSREKKERFSLILESASTNQTSMYLCASSLAGWNQPQHFGDGTRLSIL.